This TCR beta chain comes out of a study of T cell responses to AZD1222 COVID-19 vaccine. General observations from the study: Donors were chiefly white British, with a greater number of females, and clonal diversity was perhaps underestimated. Breadth and depth of Spike-specific TCRs rose after two AZD1222 doses. Reports say nearly half of spike-specific TCRs go after unmutated variant regions.

The table came from immunoSEQ multiplex PCR; TCRdb's copy has only in-frame clones and leaves some out. The sample has 35,000 to 45,000 clones, around 80% seen once. As for this clone: Its antigen is not known.

The CDR3 loop spans 18 amino acids. V dropped 6 bases and J dropped 4; count of bases not matched to a gene: 14. Germline values: CDR1 MDHEN, CDR2 SYDVKM. This chain connects TRBV28 to TRBJ2-1; 11 nucleotides align to TRBD2. The sequences come from peripheral blood, collected on day 0 of AZD1222 vaccination. This clonotype was sampled from an adult in good health. CDR3 sequence: CASSTGTSGGAQYNEQFF. The CDR3 bases are TGTGCCAGCAGCACCGGGACTAGCGGAGGGGCACAATACAATGAGCAGTTCTTC.